This T cell receptor (beta chain) stems from a study of blood T cells in healthy people across ages. A word on this clonotype: The antigen is not known.

Overall study results and limits: More naive CD4+ cells and higher diversity were found in long-lived than in aged donors.

With V trimmed by 3 bases and J by 7 bases, 6 bases remained unmatched. Germline CDR1 and CDR2: SEHNR and FQNEAQ (reference sequence). This CDR3 has 15 residues. With a J-beta primer mix and a sample-barcoded 5' primer, a second PCR ran about 7 to 12 cycles. TCRdb analysed the 5' RACE reads with MiXCR anew, one entry per CDR3 protein. The sample has over 1,500,000 distinct CDR3 sequences, around 42% seen once; the top ten hold under 25%. The chain uses TRBV7-9 and TRBJ2-5, with 12 bases fitting TRBD1. Source material: blood. The TCR comes from a human donor in good health. The CDR3 reads CASSLGQGASWTQYF. DNA for the CDR3: TGTGCCAGCAGCTTGGGACAGGGGGCTAGCTGGACCCAGTACTTC.